This T cell receptor beta chain was sequenced during a study of cytomegalovirus exposure and HLA in healthy donors. The table came from immunoSEQ multiplex PCR; TCRdb's copy has only in-frame clones and leaves some out. Of roughly 120,000 clones listed, roughly 88% are singletons. The sample consisted of PBMCs. The clonotype was recovered from a woman under 30 in good health and CMV-seropositive.

CDR3 amino acids: CASKRAGIEKLFF. DNA for the CDR3: TGTGCCAGTAAACGGGCAGGGATCGAAAAACTGTTTTTT. V gene TRBV19 combines with J gene TRBJ1-4; D might be TRBD1 (5 bases). Germline-derived CDR1 and CDR2 are LNHDA and SQIVND (reference sequence). Deletions cut 7 bases from V and 8 bases from J, with 14 bases between. The CDR3 totals 13 residues.